This entry lists 17 T cell receptor beta chains sequenced from one sample in a study of blood T cell repertoires in COVID-19. Sequenced by immunoSEQ multiplex PCR; TCRdb stores in-frame clones only, minus some. Among 150,000 to 200,000 clones listed, approximately 92% were seen once. Sample: peripheral blood. The receptor set was obtained from a woman in her forties or fifties with acute or convalescent COVID-19.

The CDR3 DNA is TGTGCCAGCAGTGAATGGGGAGGTCCTTCCTATGGCTACACCTTC. This translates into CASSEWGGPSYGYTF. The chain couples TRBV25-1 to TRBJ1-2; no definite D call. This CDR3 spans 15 amino acids. The germline V and J ends were trimmed by 1 base and 4 bases, with 13 bases remaining between them. Germline-derived CDR1 and CDR2 are MGHDK and SYGVNS.

CDR3 protein: CSVSRGDGYTF. The CDR3 nucleotides read TGCAGCGTTAGCAGGGGGGATGGCTACACCTTC. The V and J genes are TRBV29-1 and TRBJ1-2; TRBD1 matches at 7 bases. This CDR3 has 11 amino acids. Unmatched junction bases numbered 3, after V lost 5 bases and J lost 6 bases. In germline, CDR1 is SQVTM, CDR2 ANQGSEA.

The chain recombines TRBV5-1 with TRBJ2-1; D is unresolved. This CDR3 has 13 residues. Trimming stripped 5 bases from V and 5 bases from J, with 11 bases between. CDR1 is SGHRS and CDR2 is YFSETQ in the germline V gene. Here the CDR3 reads CASSPNYHNEQFF. The DNA for the CDR3 is TGCGCCAGCAGTCCAAACTACCACAATGAGCAGTTCTTC.

V gene TRBV24-1 combines with J gene TRBJ2-1, with TRBD1 matching over 9 bases. The CDR3 spans 17 residues. Germline V lookup: CDR1 KGHDR, CDR2 SFDVKD. Trimming took 5 bases from V and 4 from J; bases not matched to a gene: 11. The chain's CDR3 is CATSALAAQGAYNEQFF. Here the CDR3 DNA reads TGTGCCACCAGTGCACTAGCCGCACAGGGGGCTTACAATGAGCAGTTCTTC.

J is TRBJ1-3 and V is TRBV4-1; D not certain. The V gene's germline CDR1 is MGHRA and CDR2 YSYEKL. The V and J ends lost 0 bases and 2 bases respectively, with 17 bases between them. The length of the CDR3 is 18 residues. This CDR3 reads CASSQDPSVSRAGNTIYF. For the CDR3, the DNA is TGCGCCAGCAGCCAAGACCCCTCGGTTAGTCGAGCTGGAAACACCATATATTTT.

The rearrangement uses TRBV9 and TRBJ1-1; 8 nucleotides match TRBD1. Trimming cost V 4 bases and J 1 base; bases outside gene matches: 6. Per the germline V gene, CDR1 is SGDLS and CDR2 is YYNGEE. This CDR3 comprises 15 residues. The CDR3 loop is CASSPTDRANTEAFF. The DNA for the CDR3 is TGTGCCAGCAGCCCTACGGACAGGGCGAACACTGAAGCTTTCTTT.

CDR3 protein: CSAGQENIQYF. For the CDR3, the DNA is TGCAGTGCTGGACAGGAAAACATTCAGTACTTC. This chain links TRBV20-1 with TRBJ2-4; 7 positions agree with TRBD1. V dropped 5 bases and J dropped 5; count of bases not matched to a gene: 0. The CDR3 runs to 11 residues. Germline V CDR1 and CDR2: DFQATT, SNEGSKA (reference sequence).

This chain uses TRBV10-1 with TRBJ1-6, with D possibly matching TRBD1 (6 bases). V shed 0 bases and J shed 10 bases, with 19 bases lying between them. The CDR3 has 17 amino acids. CDR1 is WNHNN and CDR2 is SYGVQD in the germline V gene (reference sequence). CDR3 sequence: CASSESRGGLVQSPLHF. CDR3 in DNA: TGCGCCAGCAGTGAGTCAAGGGGGGGGTTGGTTCAGTCACCCCTCCACTTT.

This chain links TRBV7-9 with TRBJ1-1; possible D gene TRBD1, 5 bases. The CDR3 runs 14 residues. V shed 3 bases and J shed 3 bases, with 11 bases lying between them. Per the germline V gene, CDR1 is SEHNR and CDR2 is FQNEAQ (reference sequence). CDR3 sequence reads: CASSFLRGYTEAFF. The CDR3 nucleotides are TGTGCCAGCAGCTTCCTCCGGGGGTACACTGAAGCTTTCTTT.

The rearrangement joins TRBV11-1 to TRBJ2-3; D is unclear. CDR3 length: 14 amino acids. V was cut by 3 bases and J by 0 bases, with 7 bases left in between. Germline V gene data show CDR1 as SGHAT and CDR2 as FQDESV (reference sequence). The CDR3 reads CASSLRRSTDTQYF. The CDR3 region has the DNA TGTGCCAGCAGCTTGAGAAGAAGCACAGATACGCAGTATTTT.

The V and J genes are TRBV24-1 and TRBJ2-3; perhaps TRBD2 as D (6 bases). Germline loops: CDR1 KGHDR, CDR2 SFDVKD. This CDR3 has 14 residues. V was shortened by 0 bases and J by 5 bases, with 8 bases between the two germline ends. The CDR3 bases are TGTGCCACCAGTGATTTGGCTAGCGAAGATACGCAGTATTTT. Encoded protein: CATSDLASEDTQYF.

As for this clone: At one end the junction does not follow the germline gene, possibly because of a read error. The chain has TRBV2 and TRBJ2-4; unclear D gene. This CDR3 is 13 amino acids long. Per the germline V gene, CDR1 is SNHLY and CDR2 is FYNNEI. In DNA, the CDR3 is TGTGCCAGCAGTGAAGCGCTTGGTCAGTCCACCTTCTTC. Amino acid sequence: CASSEALGQSTFF.

The CDR3 loop reads CATSSGSGEQYF. In nucleotides, the CDR3 is TGTGCCACCAGCTCAGGGTCTGGCGAGCAGTACTTC. The chain joins TRBV24-1 to TRBJ2-7, with D perhaps TRBD1 (5 bases). V gave up 7 bases and J gave up 6 bases, with 12 bases separating them. Germline CDR1 reads KGHDR; CDR2 reads SFDVKD. The CDR3 is 12 amino acids.

The chain is built from TRBV6-4 and TRBJ1-2; no definite D call. Trimming shortened V by 4 bases and J by 4 bases, and 16 bases separated the two germline ends. This CDR3 comprises 15 residues. Germline CDR1 is MRHNA and CDR2 is SNTAGT. CDR3 sequence: CASSVTAESSYGYTF. CDR3 coding DNA: TGTGCCAGCAGTGTAACCGCGGAGTCAAGCTATGGCTACACCTTC.

The chain employs TRBV6-4 and TRBJ2-1, with D perhaps TRBD2 (6 bases). The CDR3 totals 13 residues. CDR1 and CDR2 (germline): MRHNA, SNTAGT. Trimming pared 2 bases from V and 10 bases from J, leaving 12 bases between. Here the CDR3 reads CASSDPGGKEQFF. The CDR3 DNA follows: TGTGCCAGCAGTGACCCTGGGGGGAAGGAGCAGTTCTTC.

This clone was seen once. The chain couples TRBV6-5 to TRBJ2-2, with 8 bases fitting TRBD1. The CDR3 has 15 amino acids. The germline gives CDR1 MNHEY, CDR2 SVGAGI. V lost 6 bases and J lost 4; bases outside the gene matches: 7. The CDR3 loop is CASRSGTGITGELFF. CDR3 coding DNA: TGTGCCAGCAGATCCGGGACAGGCATCACCGGGGAGCTGTTTTTT.

The chain recombines TRBV27 with TRBJ2-1; the D is unclear. V was cut by 4 bases and J by 9 bases, with 10 bases left in between. Per germline, CDR1 MNHEY and CDR2 SMNVEV (reference sequence). This CDR3 has 12 residues. CDR3 DNA: TGTGCCAGCAGTTCAGTGGTCCGTGAGCAGTTCTTC. The encoded protein is CASSSVVREQFF.